This TCR beta chain originates from a study of cytomegalovirus exposure and HLA in healthy donors. The PCR had 60 Vbeta and 13 Jbeta primers. Libraries were prepared by immunoSEQ multiplex PCR; TCRdb keeps only in-frame clonotypes and omits some of them. The sample has some 110,000 clones, roughly 70% seen once. CDR1 and CDR2 (germline): SGHRS, YFSETQ. The CDR3 length is 13 residues. V was shortened by 0 bases and J by 9 bases, with 13 bases between the two germline ends. This clone was observed a handful of times. Sequences were obtained from PBMCs. The V and J genes are TRBV5-1 and TRBJ2-7; tentatively, D is TRBD1 (5 bases). This sequence was found in a man aged 40-49 years in good health and CMV-seronegative. CDR3 loop: CASSLEGPRGQYF. Written as DNA, the CDR3 is TGCGCCAGCAGCTTGGAGGGGCCTAGGGGGCAGTACTTC.